The table lists the clone carrying this T cell receptor (beta chain) with a few counts. Its antigen is still unknown. The sample is drawn from a study of T cell therapy after organ transplantation. The wider study: T cells were expanded 2 to 3 weeks with 30 CMV class I/II epitopes. T cell doses, up to 6, came every 2 weeks; follow-up lasted less than 30 weeks.

General observations from the study: CD8 clonality fold change after therapy inversely tracked pretherapy clonality. Nonresponders had marked pretherapy clonal expansions and little post-therapy change.

The V end was cut by 5 bases, the J end by 7 bases, with 8 bases between. CDR3 length: 10 residues. Germline CDR1 reads GTSNPN; CDR2 reads SVGIG (reference sequence). Sequencing was performed with immunoSEQ multiplex PCR; in TCRdb, only in-frame clones are kept and a portion is missing. This table has fewer than 25,000 clones, over 75% appearing once. The sample's time point: 4-8 weeks after completion of therapy. Material: CD8+ T cells from blood, obtained after autologous CMV-specific T cell therapy. The source is a human patient who had received a solid organ transplant and had CMV disease. Some T cells may have originated in the graft donor. J is TRBJ1-1 and V is TRBV30, with a possible D match to TRBD1 (5 bases). This chain's CDR3 is CAWGGIEAFF. CDR3 in DNA: TGTGCCTGGGGGGGAATTGAAGCTTTCTTT.